This TCR beta chain was recovered during a study of PD-1 blockade in classical Hodgkin lymphoma. Autologous stem cell transplantation was followed by relapse in every patient, and brentuximab vedotin exposure varied. TCRdb keeps only in-frame clones here, not all; method: immunoSEQ multiplex PCR. This sample has roughly 26,000 clones, with 86% found just once. Germline CDR1 LNHDA, CDR2 SQIVND (reference sequence). Trimming shortened V by 3 bases and J by 4 bases, and 6 bases separated the two germline ends. The CDR3 is 12 amino acids. V usage is TRBV19 and J usage is TRBJ1-2; D gene unclear. Sample: peripheral blood mononuclear cells (PBMCs), taken at baseline. This receptor was identified in a human donor with classical Hodgkin lymphoma. CDR3 sequence (DNA): TGTGCCAGTAGTATCAGTGGCTATGGCTACACCTTC. Its translation: CASSISGYGYTF.